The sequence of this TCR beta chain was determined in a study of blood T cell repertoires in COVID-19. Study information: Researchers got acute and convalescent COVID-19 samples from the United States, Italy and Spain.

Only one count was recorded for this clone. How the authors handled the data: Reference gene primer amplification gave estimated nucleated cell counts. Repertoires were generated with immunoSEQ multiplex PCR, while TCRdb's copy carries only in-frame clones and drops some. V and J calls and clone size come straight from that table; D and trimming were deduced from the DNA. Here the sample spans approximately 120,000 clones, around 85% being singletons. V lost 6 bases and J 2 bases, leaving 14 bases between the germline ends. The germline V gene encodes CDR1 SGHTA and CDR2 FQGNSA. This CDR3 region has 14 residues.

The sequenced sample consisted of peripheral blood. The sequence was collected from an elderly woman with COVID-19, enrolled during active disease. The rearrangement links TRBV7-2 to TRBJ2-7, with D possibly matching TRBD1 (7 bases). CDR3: CASSPGGQAYEQYF. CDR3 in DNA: TGTGCCAGCAGTCCAGGGGGGCAGGCCTACGAGCAGTACTTC.